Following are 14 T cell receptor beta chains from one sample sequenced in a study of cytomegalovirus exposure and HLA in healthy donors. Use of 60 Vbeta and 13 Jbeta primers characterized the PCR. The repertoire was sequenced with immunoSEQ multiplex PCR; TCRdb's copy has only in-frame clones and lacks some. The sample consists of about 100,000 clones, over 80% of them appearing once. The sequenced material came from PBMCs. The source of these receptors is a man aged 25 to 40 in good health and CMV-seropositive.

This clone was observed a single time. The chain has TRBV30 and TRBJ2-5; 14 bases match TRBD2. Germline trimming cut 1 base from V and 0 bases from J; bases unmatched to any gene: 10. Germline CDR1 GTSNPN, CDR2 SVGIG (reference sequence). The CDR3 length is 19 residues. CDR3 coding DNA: TGTGCCTGGAGTGGGGACGGACTAGCGGGGGGACCCAACCAAGAGACCCAGTACTTC. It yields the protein CAWSGDGLAGGPNQETQYF.

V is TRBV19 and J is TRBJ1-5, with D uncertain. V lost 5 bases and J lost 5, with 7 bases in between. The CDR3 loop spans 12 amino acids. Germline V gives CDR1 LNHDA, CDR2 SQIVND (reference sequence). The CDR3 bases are TGTGCCAGTAGTCTAAGCTATCAGCCCCAGCATTTT. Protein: CASSLSYQPQHF.

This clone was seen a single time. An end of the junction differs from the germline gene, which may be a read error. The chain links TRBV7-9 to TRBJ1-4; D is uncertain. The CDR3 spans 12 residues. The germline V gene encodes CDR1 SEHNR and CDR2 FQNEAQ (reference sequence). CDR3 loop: CSSSLELEKLFF. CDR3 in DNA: TGTTCCAGCAGCTTAGAGCTTGAAAAACTGTTTTTT.

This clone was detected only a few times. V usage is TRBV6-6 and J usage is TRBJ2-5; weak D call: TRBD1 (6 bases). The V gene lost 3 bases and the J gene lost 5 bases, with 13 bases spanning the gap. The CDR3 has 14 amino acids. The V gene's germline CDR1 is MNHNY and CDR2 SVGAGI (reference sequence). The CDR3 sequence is CASSYIGQWETQYF. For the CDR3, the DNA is TGTGCCAGCAGTTATATCGGACAGTGGGAGACCCAGTACTTC.

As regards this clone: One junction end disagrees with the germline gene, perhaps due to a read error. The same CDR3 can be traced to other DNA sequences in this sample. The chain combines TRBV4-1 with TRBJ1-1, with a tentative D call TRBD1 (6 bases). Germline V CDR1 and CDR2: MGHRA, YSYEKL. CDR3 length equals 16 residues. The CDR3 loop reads CASSQDLTGIRPEAFF. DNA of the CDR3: TGCGCCAGCAGCCAAGACTTAACAGGGATACGCCCTGAAGCTTTCTTC.

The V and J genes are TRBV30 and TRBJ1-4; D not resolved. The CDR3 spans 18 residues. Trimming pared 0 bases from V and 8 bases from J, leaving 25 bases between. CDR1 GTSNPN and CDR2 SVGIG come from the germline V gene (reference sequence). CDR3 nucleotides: TGTGCCTGGAGTGTACCACCGGGGTCGCACAAAACTGTAGAAAAACTGTTTTTT. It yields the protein CAWSVPPGSHKTVEKLFF.

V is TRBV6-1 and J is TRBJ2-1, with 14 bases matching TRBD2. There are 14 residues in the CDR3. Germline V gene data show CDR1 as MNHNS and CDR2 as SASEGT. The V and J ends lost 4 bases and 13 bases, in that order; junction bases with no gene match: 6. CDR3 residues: CASSVGLAGVFQFF. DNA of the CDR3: TGTGCCAGCAGTGTGGGACTAGCGGGGGTATTCCAGTTCTTC.

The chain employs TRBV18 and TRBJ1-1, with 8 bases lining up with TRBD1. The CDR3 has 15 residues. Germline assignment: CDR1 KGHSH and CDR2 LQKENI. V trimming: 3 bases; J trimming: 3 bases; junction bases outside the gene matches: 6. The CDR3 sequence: CASSPGQGSHTEAFF. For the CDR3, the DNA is TGTGCCAGCTCACCCGGACAGGGATCGCACACTGAAGCTTTCTTT. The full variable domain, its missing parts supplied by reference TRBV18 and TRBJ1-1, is NAGVMQNPRHLVRRRGQEARLRCSPMKGHSHVYWYRQLPEEGLKFMVYLQKENIIDESGMPKERFSAEFPKEGPSILRIQQVVRGDSAAYFCASSPGQGSHTEAFFGQGTRLTVV.

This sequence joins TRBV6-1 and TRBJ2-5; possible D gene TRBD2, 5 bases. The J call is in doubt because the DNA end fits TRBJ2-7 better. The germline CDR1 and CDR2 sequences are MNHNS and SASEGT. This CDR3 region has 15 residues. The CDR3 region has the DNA TGTGCCAGCAGTGATAAGCGGCTAAGCTCCTACGAGCAGTACTTC. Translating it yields CASSDKRLSSYEQYF.

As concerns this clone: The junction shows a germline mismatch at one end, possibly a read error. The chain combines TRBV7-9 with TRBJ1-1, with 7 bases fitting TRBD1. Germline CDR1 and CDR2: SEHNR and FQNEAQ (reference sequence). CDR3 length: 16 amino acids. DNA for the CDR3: TGTTCCAGCAGCTCAAGGGGGCGCAGCGCTGACACTGAAGCTTTCTTT. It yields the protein CSSSSRGRSADTEAFF.

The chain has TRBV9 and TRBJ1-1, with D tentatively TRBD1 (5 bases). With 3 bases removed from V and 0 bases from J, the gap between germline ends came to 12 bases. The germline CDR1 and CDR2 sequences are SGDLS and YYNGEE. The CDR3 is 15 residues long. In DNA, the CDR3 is TGTGCCAGCAGCGGTCCGGGACTCCTGAACACTGAAGCTTTCTTT. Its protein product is CASSGPGLLNTEAFF.

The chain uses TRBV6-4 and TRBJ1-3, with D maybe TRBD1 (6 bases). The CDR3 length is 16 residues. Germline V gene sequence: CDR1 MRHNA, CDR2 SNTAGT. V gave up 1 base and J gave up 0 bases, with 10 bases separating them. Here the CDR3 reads CASSDYRDHSGNTIYF. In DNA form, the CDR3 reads TGTGCCAGCAGTGACTACAGGGATCACTCTGGAAACACCATATATTTT.

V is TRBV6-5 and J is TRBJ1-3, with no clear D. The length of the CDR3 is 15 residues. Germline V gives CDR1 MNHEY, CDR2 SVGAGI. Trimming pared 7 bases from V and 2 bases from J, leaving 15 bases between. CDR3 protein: CASTASPSAGNTIYF. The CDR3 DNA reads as TGTGCCAGCACCGCTAGTCCGTCGGCTGGAAACACCATATATTTT.

This CDR3 is CASSITGDQPQHF. CDR3 in DNA: TGTGCCAGTAGTATCACCGGGGATCAGCCCCAGCATTTT. V and J are TRBV19 and TRBJ1-5; D is undetermined. Trimming stripped 3 bases from V and 5 bases from J, with 8 bases between. The germline gives CDR1 LNHDA, CDR2 SQIVND (reference sequence). This CDR3 is built from 13 residues.